This T cell receptor beta chain was observed in a study of blood T cell repertoires in COVID-19. TCRdb keeps only in-frame clones here, not all; method: immunoSEQ multiplex PCR. The repertoire includes 200,000 to 250,000 clones, about 85% of them detected once, and roughly 21% sits in the top ten. The sample holds one count of this clone. V was clipped by 5 bases and J by 2 bases, with 10 bases between them. The germline CDR1 and CDR2 sequences are MNHEY and SMNVEV (reference sequence). This CDR3 has 14 residues. The sample consisted of peripheral blood. V gene TRBV27 combines with J gene TRBJ2-1, with a tentative D call TRBD1 (5 bases). The clonotype comes from a man between 25 and 39 years old with active or convalescent COVID-19. The CDR3 nucleotides are TGTGCCAGCAGTACCACAGGACCCTACAATGAGCAGTTCTTC. Translation gives CASSTTGPYNEQFF.